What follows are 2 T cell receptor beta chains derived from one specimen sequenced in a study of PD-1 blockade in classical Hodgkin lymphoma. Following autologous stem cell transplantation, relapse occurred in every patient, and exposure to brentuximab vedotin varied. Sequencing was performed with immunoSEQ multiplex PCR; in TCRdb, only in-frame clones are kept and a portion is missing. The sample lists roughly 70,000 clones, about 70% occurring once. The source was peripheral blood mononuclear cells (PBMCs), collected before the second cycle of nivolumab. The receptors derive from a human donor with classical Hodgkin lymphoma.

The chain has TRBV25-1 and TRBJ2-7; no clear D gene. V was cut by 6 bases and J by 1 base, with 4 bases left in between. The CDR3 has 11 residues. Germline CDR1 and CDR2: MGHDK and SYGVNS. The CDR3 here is CASSISYEQYF. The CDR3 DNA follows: TGTGCCAGCAGCATATCCTACGAGCAGTACTTC.

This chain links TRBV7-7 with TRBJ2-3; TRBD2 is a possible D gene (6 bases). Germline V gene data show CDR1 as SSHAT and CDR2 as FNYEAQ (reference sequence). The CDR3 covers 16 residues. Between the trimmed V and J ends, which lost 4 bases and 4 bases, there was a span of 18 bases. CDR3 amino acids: CASSSGVGLGADTQYF. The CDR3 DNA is TGTGCCAGCAGCTCGGGAGTCGGCCTGGGGGCAGATACGCAGTATTTT.